The 14 T cell receptor beta chains below were found in one sample sequenced in a study of blood T cell repertoires in COVID-19. Clones were sequenced by immunoSEQ multiplex PCR, and TCRdb holds only the in-frame ones, with some missing. Among about 260,000 clones listed, around 89% were seen once. What was sequenced was peripheral blood. Receptor source: a man aged 55 to 70 who had recovered from COVID-19.

The J gene is TRBJ1-3, the V gene TRBV6-5; no clear D. Germline CDR1 and CDR2: MNHEY and SVGAGI. The V end was cut by 4 bases, the J end by 4 bases, with 17 bases between. The CDR3 has 16 residues. The DNA of the CDR3 is TGTGCCAGCAGTTCGAGGTTCTTAATCCCCGGAAACACCATATATTTT. Encoded protein: CASSSRFLIPGNTIYF.

J is TRBJ1-2 and V is TRBV4-2; a possible D gene is TRBD1 (5 bases). V was shortened by 1 base and J by 7 bases, with 16 bases between the two germline ends. The length of the CDR3 is 15 residues. Germline CDR1 and CDR2: LGHNA and YNFKEQ. This CDR3 is CASSQGSGKVSGYTF. CDR3 bases: TGTGCCAGCAGCCAAGGCTCAGGGAAAGTCTCTGGCTACACCTTC.

The chain is built from TRBV6-5 and TRBJ2-2; 8 nucleotides line up with TRBD2. The CDR3 consists of 15 residues. Trimming at V came to 5 bases and at J to 1 base, leaving 3 bases not matched to a gene. Germline V gene sequence: CDR1 MNHEY, CDR2 SVGAGI. CDR3: CASSILAGNTGELFF. The CDR3 DNA reads as TGTGCCAGCAGTATTCTAGCGGGGAACACCGGGGAGCTGTTTTTT.

The chain uses TRBV11-2 and TRBJ1-4; 10 positions match TRBD1. The V segment lost 5 bases and the J segment 4 bases; nucleotides outside the gene matches: 4. CDR1 is SGHAT and CDR2 is FQNNGV in the germline V gene. This CDR3 has 15 residues. The CDR3 region is CASSTGTGDNEKLFF. In DNA form, the CDR3 reads TGTGCCAGCAGCACCGGGACAGGGGATAATGAAAAACTGTTTTTT.

J is TRBJ2-3 and V is TRBV19, with a weak D call TRBD2 (7 bases). From germline, CDR1 is LNHDA and CDR2 SQIVND (reference sequence). V lost 1 base and J lost 2, with 13 bases in between. This CDR3 region has 16 residues. In DNA, the CDR3 is TGTGCCAGTAGTATAGTGGGGGGGCGGTTCACAGATACGCAGTATTTT. Its protein product is CASSIVGGRFTDTQYF.

The V and J genes are TRBV6-6 and TRBJ2-5, with 11 positions matching TRBD2. V lost 8 bases to trimming and J lost 2 bases; unmatched junction nucleotides: 10. The germline CDR1 and CDR2 sequences are MNHNY and SVGAGI (reference sequence). The CDR3 has 16 residues. The CDR3 DNA reads TGTGCCAGCCGGAGTCTTAGCGGGGGGGGACAAGAGACCCAGTACTTC. Translated, it gives CASRSLSGGGQETQYF.

This chain uses TRBV7-2 with TRBJ2-3, with D possibly TRBD2 on 5 matching bases. Germline V CDR1 and CDR2: SGHTA, FQGNSA. Trimming removed 3 bases from V and 5 bases from J, with 9 bases in between. The CDR3 runs 13 residues. CDR3 in DNA: TGTGCCAGCAGCTTCCGACGGGGAGATACGCAGTATTTT. Amino acids: CASSFRRGDTQYF.

The V gene is TRBV2, the J gene TRBJ2-5; maybe TRBD2 (6 bases). CDR1 and CDR2 (germline): SNHLY, FYNNEI. Trimming stripped 5 bases from V and 1 base from J, with 8 bases between. The length of the CDR3 is 13 residues. The CDR3 nucleotides are TGTGCCAGCAGTTGGGGGGTCCAAGAGACCCAGTACTTC. Translating it yields CASSWGVQETQYF.

In this sample, this clone turned up once. The rearrangement uses TRBV9 and TRBJ1-2; 7 bases fit TRBD1. This CDR3 spans 15 amino acids. Germline V gives CDR1 SGDLS, CDR2 YYNGEE. V trimming: 0 bases; J trimming: 3 bases; junction bases outside the gene matches: 5. The CDR3 reads CASSVEGGRHYGYTF. The CDR3 DNA sequence: TGTGCCAGCAGCGTAGAAGGGGGCAGGCACTATGGCTACACCTTC.

The genes are TRBV3-1 (or the pseudogene TRBV3-2) and TRBJ2-3; the D gene is possibly TRBD2 (5 bases). Between the trimmed V and J ends, which lost 4 bases and 4 bases, there was a span of 12 bases. The V gene's germline CDR1 is LGHDT and CDR2 YNNKEL (reference sequence). The length of the CDR3 is 14 residues. The CDR3 DNA is TGTGCCAGCAGCCCAGATGTCGGGGCAGATACGCAGTATTTT. It translates to CASSPDVGADTQYF.

This clone was counted only a few times. This chain connects TRBV18 to TRBJ1-5; no firm D call. Germline CDR1 KGHSH, CDR2 LQKENI. This CDR3 has 16 residues. Trimming cost V 2 bases and J 2 bases, with 13 bases left between them. The CDR3 DNA reads as TGTGCCAGCTCACCAGAGGGCCTCGGACGCAATCAGCCCCAGCATTTT. Translating gives CASSPEGLGRNQPQHF.

This chain connects TRBV6-5 to TRBJ1-1; TRBD1 matches 7 bases. CDR3 length: 16 residues. Looked up from germline, CDR1 is MNHEY and CDR2 is SVGAGI. The V gene end was trimmed by 0 bases and the J gene end by 4 bases; junction bases not matched to a gene: 8. The CDR3 spells CASSYSKGDRLTEAFF. The CDR3 region has the DNA TGTGCCAGCAGTTACTCGAAGGGGGACAGACTCACTGAAGCTTTCTTT.

J is TRBJ2-5 and V is TRBV9, with 9 bases identical to TRBD2. J lost 5 bases, V lost 0 bases, and 5 bases had no gene match. Germline CDR1 and CDR2: SGDLS and YYNGEE. The CDR3 is 15 residues long. This CDR3 reads CASSVGGGVAETQYF. In DNA form, the CDR3 reads TGTGCCAGCAGCGTAGGCGGGGGGGTCGCGGAGACCCAGTACTTC.

The V and J genes are TRBV15 and TRBJ1-4; D unclear. Per the germline V gene, CDR1 is LNHNV and CDR2 is YYDKDF (reference sequence). Trimming shortened V by 1 base and J by 0 bases, and 6 bases separated the two germline ends. This CDR3 is built from 15 residues. CDR3 in amino acids: CATSRVQATNEKLFF. The CDR3, as DNA: TGTGCCACCAGCAGAGTCCAGGCAACTAATGAAAAACTGTTTTTT.